The following is a T cell receptor (beta chain) sequence with its context. Participant reports of clinical history set cohort assignment. Original handling: Scientists estimated how many nucleated cells there were by amplifying reference gene primers. Libraries were prepared by immunoSEQ multiplex PCR; TCRdb keeps only in-frame clonotypes and omits some of them. V and J calls and clone size come straight from that table; D and trimming were deduced from the DNA. The sample lists roughly 370,000 clones, around nine tenths seen once, with about 9.4% in the top ten. These data are taken from a study of blood T cell repertoires in COVID-19. V dropped 7 bases and J dropped 9 bases, with 19 bases sitting between them. CDR3 size: 14 residues. Germline lookup yields CDR1 LNHDA and CDR2 SQIVND (reference sequence).

Material: PBMCs or T cells enriched from blood (not recorded which). This clonotype was obtained from a woman in her fifties or sixties who had recovered from COVID-19. This rearrangement joins TRBV19 to TRBJ2-1; TRBD1 is a possible D gene (5 bases). In nucleotides, the CDR3 is TGTGCCAGTATGCGAACAAGCCCCCAGGGTGAGCAGTTCTTC. As protein: CASMRTSPQGEQFF.